This T cell receptor (beta chain) is from a study of T cell responses to AZD1222 COVID-19 vaccine. The data were produced by immunoSEQ multiplex PCR, yet TCRdb's version contains in-frame clones alone and is incomplete. The sample contains 150,000 to 200,000 clones, over 90% of which appear only once. CDR3 length: 12 amino acids. V was cut by 3 bases and J by 8 bases, with 8 bases left in between. The V gene's germline CDR1 is MNHEY and CDR2 SMNVEV (reference sequence). The chain recombines TRBV27 with TRBJ2-1; the D is unclear. The receptor comes from an adult in good health. The specimen was peripheral blood, collected on day 0 of AZD1222 vaccination. The CDR3 DNA reads as TGTGCCAGCAGTTTTGGCCGCGATGAGCAGTTCTTC. Translated: CASSFGRDEQFF.